This TCR beta chain was captured by sequencing in a study of cytomegalovirus exposure and HLA in healthy donors. The PCR used 60 Vbeta and 13 Jbeta primers. Generated by immunoSEQ multiplex PCR, the TCRdb table keeps only in-frame clones and is missing some. The repertoire holds 160,000 or so clones, with over 70% as singletons. The CDR3 has 13 residues. V was pared by 9 bases and J by 0 bases, with 9 bases between. Germline assignment: CDR1 SNHLY and CDR2 FYNNEI. The chain has TRBV2 and TRBJ1-5; tentatively, D is TRBD1 (6 bases). Sample: PBMCs. This TCR was recovered from a woman in her twenties or thirties in good health and CMV-seronegative. The CDR3 loop is CASQGNSNQPQHF. CDR3 coding DNA: TGTGCCAGTCAGGGGAATAGCAATCAGCCCCAGCATTTT.